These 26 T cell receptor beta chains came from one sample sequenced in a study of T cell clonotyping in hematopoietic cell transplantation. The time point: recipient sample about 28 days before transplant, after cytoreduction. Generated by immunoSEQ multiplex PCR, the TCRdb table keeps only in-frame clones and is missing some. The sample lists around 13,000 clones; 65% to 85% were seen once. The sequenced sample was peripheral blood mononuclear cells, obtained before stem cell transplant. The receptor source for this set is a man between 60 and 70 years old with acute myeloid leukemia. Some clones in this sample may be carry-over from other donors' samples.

As DNA, the CDR3 is TGTGCCAGCAGCTGGGAGACTAGTTATTTCGCAGATACGCAGTATTTT. As protein: CASSWETSYFADTQYF. The V gene is TRBV7-8, the J gene TRBJ2-3; D is possibly TRBD2 (6 bases). The CDR3 sequence is 16 residues long. The V and J ends lost 4 bases and 4 bases respectively, with 18 bases between them. Per the germline V gene, CDR1 is SGHVS and CDR2 is FQNEAQ.

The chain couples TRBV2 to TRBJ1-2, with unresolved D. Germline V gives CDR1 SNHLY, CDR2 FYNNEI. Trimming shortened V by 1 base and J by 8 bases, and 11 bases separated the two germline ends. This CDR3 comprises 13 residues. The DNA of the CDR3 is TGTGCCAGCAGTGAAGATCGTTTCGGGGGCTACACCTTC. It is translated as CASSEDRFGGYTF.

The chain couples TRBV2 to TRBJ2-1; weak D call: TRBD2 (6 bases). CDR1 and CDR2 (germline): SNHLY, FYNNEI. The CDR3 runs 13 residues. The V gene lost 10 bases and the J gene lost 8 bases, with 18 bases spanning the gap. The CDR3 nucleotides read TGTGCCACCGCCTGGGCAGGACTACATGAGCAGTTCTTC. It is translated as CATAWAGLHEQFF.

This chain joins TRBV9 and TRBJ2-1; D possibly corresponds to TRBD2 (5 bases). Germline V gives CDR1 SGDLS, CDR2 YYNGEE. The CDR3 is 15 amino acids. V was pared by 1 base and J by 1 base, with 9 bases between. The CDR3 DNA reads TGTGCCAGCAGCGTAAGTGGACTTTCCTACAATGAGCAGTTCTTC. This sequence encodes CASSVSGLSYNEQFF.

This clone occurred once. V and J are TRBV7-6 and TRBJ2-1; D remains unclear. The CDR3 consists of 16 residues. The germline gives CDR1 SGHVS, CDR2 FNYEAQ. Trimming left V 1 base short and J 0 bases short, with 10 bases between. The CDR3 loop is CASSLVFGGSYNEQFF. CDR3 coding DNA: TGTGCCAGCAGCTTAGTATTTGGCGGCTCCTACAATGAGCAGTTCTTC.

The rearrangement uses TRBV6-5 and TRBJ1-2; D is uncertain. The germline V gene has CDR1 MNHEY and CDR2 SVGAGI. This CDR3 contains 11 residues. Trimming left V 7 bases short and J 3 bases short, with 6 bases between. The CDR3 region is CASNGDYGYTF. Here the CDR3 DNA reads TGTGCCAGCAACGGAGACTATGGCTACACCTTC.

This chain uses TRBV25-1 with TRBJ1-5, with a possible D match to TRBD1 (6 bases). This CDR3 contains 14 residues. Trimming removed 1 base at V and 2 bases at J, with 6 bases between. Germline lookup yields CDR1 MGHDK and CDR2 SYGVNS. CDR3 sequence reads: CASSESGGNQPQHF. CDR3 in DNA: TGTGCCAGCAGTGAATCAGGGGGCAATCAGCCCCAGCATTTT.

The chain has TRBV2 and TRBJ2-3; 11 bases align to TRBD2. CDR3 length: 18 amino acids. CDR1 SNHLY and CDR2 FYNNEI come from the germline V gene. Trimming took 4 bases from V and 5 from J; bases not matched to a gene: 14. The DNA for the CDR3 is TGTGCCAGCAGTGTCACCTCCACTAGCGGGGGATTTAGAGATACGCAGTATTTT. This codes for CASSVTSTSGGFRDTQYF. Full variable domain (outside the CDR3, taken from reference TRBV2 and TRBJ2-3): EPEVTQTPSHQVTQMGQEVILRCVPISNHLYFYWYRQILGQKVEFLVSFYNNEISEKSEIFDDQFSVERPDGSNFTLKIRSTKLEDSAMYFCASSVTSTSGGFRDTQYFGPGTRLTVL.

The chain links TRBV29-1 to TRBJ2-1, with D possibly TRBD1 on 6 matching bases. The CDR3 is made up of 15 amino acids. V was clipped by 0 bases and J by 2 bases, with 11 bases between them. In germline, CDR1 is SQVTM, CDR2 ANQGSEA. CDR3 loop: CSVEDRRGTYNEQFF. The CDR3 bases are TGCAGCGTTGAAGATCGAAGGGGGACCTACAATGAGCAGTTCTTC.

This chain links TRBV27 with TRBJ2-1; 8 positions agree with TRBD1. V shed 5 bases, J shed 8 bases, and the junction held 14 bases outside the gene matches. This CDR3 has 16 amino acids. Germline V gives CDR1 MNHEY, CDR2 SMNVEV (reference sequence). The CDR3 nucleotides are TGTGCCAGCAGTCGACGGACAGGGACAGCGGACTATGAGCAGTTCTTC. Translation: CASSRRTGTADYEQFF.

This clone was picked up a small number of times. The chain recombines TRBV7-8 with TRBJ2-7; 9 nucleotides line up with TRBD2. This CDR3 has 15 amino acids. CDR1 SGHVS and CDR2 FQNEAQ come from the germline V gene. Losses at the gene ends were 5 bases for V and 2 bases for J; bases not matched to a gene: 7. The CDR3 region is CASSLGLANTYEQYF. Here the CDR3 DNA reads TGTGCCAGCAGCCTCGGACTAGCGAACACCTACGAGCAGTACTTC.

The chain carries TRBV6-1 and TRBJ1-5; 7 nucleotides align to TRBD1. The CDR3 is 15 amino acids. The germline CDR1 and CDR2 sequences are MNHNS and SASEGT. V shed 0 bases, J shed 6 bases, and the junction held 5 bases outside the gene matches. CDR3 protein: CASSEAGQRPQPQHF. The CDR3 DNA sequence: TGTGCCAGCAGTGAAGCGGGACAGCGGCCTCAGCCCCAGCATTTT.

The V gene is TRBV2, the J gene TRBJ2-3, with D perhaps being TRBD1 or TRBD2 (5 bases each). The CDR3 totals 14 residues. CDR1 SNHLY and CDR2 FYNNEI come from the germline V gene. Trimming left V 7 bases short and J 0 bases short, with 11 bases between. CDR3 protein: CASKRTQSTDTQYF. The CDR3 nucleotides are TGTGCCAGCAAGCGGACACAGAGCACAGATACGCAGTATTTT.

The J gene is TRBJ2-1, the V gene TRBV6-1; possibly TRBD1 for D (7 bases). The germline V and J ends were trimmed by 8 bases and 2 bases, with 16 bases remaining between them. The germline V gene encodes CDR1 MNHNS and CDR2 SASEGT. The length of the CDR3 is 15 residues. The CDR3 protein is CASGVAGGTYNEQFF. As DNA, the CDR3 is TGTGCCAGCGGTGTAGCAGGGGGGACCTACAATGAGCAGTTCTTC.

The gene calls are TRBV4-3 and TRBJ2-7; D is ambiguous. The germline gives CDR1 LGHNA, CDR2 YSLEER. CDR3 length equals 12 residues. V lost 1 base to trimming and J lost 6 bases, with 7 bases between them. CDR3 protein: CASSQVRGEQYF. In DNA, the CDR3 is TGCGCCAGCAGCCAAGTCAGAGGCGAGCAGTACTTC.

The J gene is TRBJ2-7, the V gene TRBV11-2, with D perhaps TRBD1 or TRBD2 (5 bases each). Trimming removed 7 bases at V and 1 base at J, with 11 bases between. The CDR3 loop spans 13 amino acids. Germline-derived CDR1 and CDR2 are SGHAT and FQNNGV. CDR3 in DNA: TGTGCCAGCACCCGGGACGCTTCCTACGAGCAGTACTTC. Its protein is CASTRDASYEQYF.

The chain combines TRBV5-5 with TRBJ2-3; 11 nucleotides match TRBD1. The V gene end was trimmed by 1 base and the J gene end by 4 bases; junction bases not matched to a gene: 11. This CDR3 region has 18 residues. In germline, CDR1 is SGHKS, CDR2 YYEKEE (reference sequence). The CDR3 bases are TGTGCCAGCAGCTTGAAGAAAACCGGGACAGGGGGGTCAGATACGCAGTATTTT. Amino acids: CASSLKKTGTGGSDTQYF.

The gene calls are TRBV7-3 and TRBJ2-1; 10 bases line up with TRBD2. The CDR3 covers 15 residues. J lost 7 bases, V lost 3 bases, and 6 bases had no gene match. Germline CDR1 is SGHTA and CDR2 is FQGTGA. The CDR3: CASSFLAGEGNEQFF. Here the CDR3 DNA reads TGTGCCAGCAGCTTTCTAGCGGGAGAGGGGAATGAGCAGTTCTTC.

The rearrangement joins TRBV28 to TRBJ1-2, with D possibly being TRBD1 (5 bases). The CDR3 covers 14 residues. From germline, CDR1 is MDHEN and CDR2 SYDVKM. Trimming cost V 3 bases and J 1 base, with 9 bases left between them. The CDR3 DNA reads TGTGCCAGCAGTTTGGGCGGGGGTAACTATGGCTACACCTTC. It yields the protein CASSLGGGNYGYTF.

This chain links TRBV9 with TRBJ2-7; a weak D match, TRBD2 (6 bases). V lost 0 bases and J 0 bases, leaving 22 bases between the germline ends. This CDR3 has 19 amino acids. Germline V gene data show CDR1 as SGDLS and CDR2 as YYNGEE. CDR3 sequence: CASSVATGSGDPTSYEQYF. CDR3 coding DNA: TGTGCCAGCAGCGTAGCTACGGGGTCGGGGGACCCGACCTCCTACGAGCAGTACTTC. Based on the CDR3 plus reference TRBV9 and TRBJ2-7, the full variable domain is DSGVTQTPKHLITATGQRVTLRCSPRSGDLSVYWYQQSLDQGLQFLIQYYNGEERAKGNILERFSAQQFPDLHSELNLSSLELGDSALYFCASSVATGSGDPTSYEQYFGPGTRLTVT.

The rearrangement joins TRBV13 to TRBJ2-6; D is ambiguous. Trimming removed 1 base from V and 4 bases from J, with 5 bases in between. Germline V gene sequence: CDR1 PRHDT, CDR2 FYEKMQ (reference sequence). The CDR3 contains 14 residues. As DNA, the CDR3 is TGTGCCAGCAGCTTAGAAGCCGGGGCCAACGTCCTGACTTTC. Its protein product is CASSLEAGANVLTF.

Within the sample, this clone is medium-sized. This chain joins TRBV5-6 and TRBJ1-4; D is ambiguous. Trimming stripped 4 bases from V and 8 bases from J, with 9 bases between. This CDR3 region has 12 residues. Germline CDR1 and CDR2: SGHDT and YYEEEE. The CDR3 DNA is TGTGCCAGCAGCCGCGTGGGGGAAAAACTGTTTTTT. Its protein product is CASSRVGEKLFF.

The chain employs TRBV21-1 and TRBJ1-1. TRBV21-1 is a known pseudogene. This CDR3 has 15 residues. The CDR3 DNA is TGTGCCAGCAGCAATCCAGGACTTCGGAACACTGAAGCTTTCTTT. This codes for CASSNPGLRNTEAFF.

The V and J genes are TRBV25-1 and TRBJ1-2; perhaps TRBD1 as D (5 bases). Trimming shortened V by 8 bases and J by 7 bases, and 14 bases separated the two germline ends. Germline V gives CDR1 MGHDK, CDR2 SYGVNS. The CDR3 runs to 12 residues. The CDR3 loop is CASHQGATGYTF. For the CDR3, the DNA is TGTGCCAGCCATCAGGGTGCGACTGGCTACACCTTC.

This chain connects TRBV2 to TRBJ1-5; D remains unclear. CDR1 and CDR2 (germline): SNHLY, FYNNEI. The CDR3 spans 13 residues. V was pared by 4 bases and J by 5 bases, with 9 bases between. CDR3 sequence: CASSVGRYQPQHF. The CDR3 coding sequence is TGTGCCAGCAGTGTGGGGAGGTATCAGCCCCAGCATTTT.

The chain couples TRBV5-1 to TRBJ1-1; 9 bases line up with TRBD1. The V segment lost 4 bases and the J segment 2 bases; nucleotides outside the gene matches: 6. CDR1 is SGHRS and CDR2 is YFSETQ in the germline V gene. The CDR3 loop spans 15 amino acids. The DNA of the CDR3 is TGCGCCAGCAGCACCTTGGACAGGGGTAACACTGAAGCTTTCTTT. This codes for CASSTLDRGNTEAFF. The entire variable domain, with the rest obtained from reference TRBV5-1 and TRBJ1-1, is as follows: KAGVTQTPRYLIKTRGQQVTLSCSPISGHRSVSWYQQTPGQGLQFLFEYFSETQRNKGNFPGRFSGRQFSNSRSEMNVSTLELGDSALYLCASSTLDRGNTEAFFGQGTRLTVV.